These T cell receptor beta chains were read from a single sample in a study of shared clonotypes between healthy human individuals. Sequencing was performed with immunoSEQ multiplex PCR; in TCRdb, only in-frame clones are kept and a portion is missing. The table shows about 1.1 million clones, with approximately 80% occurring only once. The sequencing input was memory CD4+ T cells from PBMCs. Receptor source: a man aged 18 to 29 in good health. Some clones in this sample may be carry-over from other donors' samples. Both conserved end residues are part of each CDR3. A D gene is named only where the DNA matches it firmly. The size entry is marked missing in some rows and otherwise reads once, few, many or a size class.

clone size	V gene	J gene	D gene	CDR3 DNA	CDR3 protein
-	TRBV28	TRBJ1-1	-	TGTGCCAGCAGAGGAGGTCAGGGATCGGAAGCTTTCTTT	CASRGGQGSEAFF
-	TRBV5-1	TRBJ2-1	TRBD2	TGCGCCAGCAGCATCGGGACTAGCGGCTACAATGAGCAGTTCTTC	CASSIGTSGYNEQFF
-	TRBV4-3	TRBJ2-7	-	TGCGCCAGCAGCCAAGAAGGGGGCTCCTACGAGCAGTACTTC	CASSQEGGSYEQYF
-	TRBV9	TRBJ1-4	-	TGTGCCAGCAGCGTAGGTCCAAATGAAAAACTGGTTTTT	CASSVGPNEKLVF
-	TRBV18	TRBJ1-4	-	TGTGCCAGCTCACGTGGGACACCCCCGGGCGAAAAACTGTTTTTT	CASSRGTPPGEKLFF
-	TRBV7-6	TRBJ2-1	-	TGTGCCAGCAGCTTACCTCAGGGGGAGCAGTTCTTC	CASSLPQGEQFF
-	TRBV28	TRBJ2-4	-	TGTGCCAGCAGTTCTACAGAGCTAGCCAAAAACATTCAGTACTTC	CASSSTELAKNIQYF
-	TRBV11-2	TRBJ1-2	TRBD1	TGTGCCAGCAGCTCGGGGGACAGGGGAAACTATGGCTACACCTTC	CASSSGDRGNYGYTF
-	TRBV29-1	TRBJ2-5	-	TGCAGCGTAGGACCCGCCACGTACCAAGAGACCCAGTACTTC	CSVGPATYQETQYF
once	TRBV28	TRBJ1-2	-	TGTGCCAGCAGTTCCCGAGACGGAAACTATGGCTACACCTTC	CASSSRDGNYGYTF
-	TRBV11-3	TRBJ2-1	TRBD1	TGTGCCAGCAGCTTGAATAGGGCCGGACAGGGGAAAGATGAGCAGTTCTTC	CASSLNRAGQGKDEQFF
few	TRBV11-1	TRBJ2-5	TRBD2	TGTGCCAGCAGCTTAGGGAGACTAGCTTTGAAAGAGACCCAGTACTTC	CASSLGRLALKETQYF
-	TRBV7-2	TRBJ1-5	TRBD1	TGTGCCAGCAGCCGAGGGACAGACCAGCCCCAGCATTTT	CASSRGTDQPQHF
once	TRBV28	TRBJ2-3	-	TGTGCCAGCCGAAGGGAGAGTACCGATACGCAGTATTTT	CASRRESTDTQYF
once	TRBV6-6	TRBJ1-1	-	TGTGCCAGCAGTTCCGTAAATACAGGTGAAGCTTTCTTT	CASSSVNTGEAFF
-	TRBV2	TRBJ1-2	TRBD1	TGTGCCAGCAGGACAGGGGGCGCTTCCTATGGCTACACCTTC	CASRTGGASYGYTF
-	TRBV2	TRBJ2-7	-	TGTGCCAGCAGTGTGGGACAAACGTGGTACGAGCAGTACTTC	CASSVGQTWYEQYF
-	TRBV7-9	TRBJ2-5	-	TGTGCCAGCAGCTTAGTTGCGACAGTAGACTTC	CASSLVATVDF
many	TRBV5-4	TRBJ2-7	TRBD2	TGTGCCAGCAGCTTGGTTTGGGGGACCGGGAGGAAGCAGTACTTC	CASSLVWGTGRKQYF
-	TRBV28	TRBJ1-1	TRBD1	TGTGCCAGCAGTTCACCCCGTGGGACAGAGAACACTGAAGCTTTCTTT	CASSSPRGTENTEAFF
few	TRBV10-2	TRBJ2-7	-	TGCGCCAGCACCCGGACGGTGGACTCCTACGAGCAGTACTTC	CASTRTVDSYEQYF
once	TRBV6-5	TRBJ1-2	TRBD1	TGTGCCAGCAGTTACGTTGGGGGGGACAGCTATGGCTACACCTTC	CASSYVGGDSYGYTF
-	TRBV5-1	TRBJ2-2	TRBD1	TGCGCCAGCAGCCCCGGGACAGGGGGCGCTGGTGGGGAGCTGTTTTTT	CASSPGTGGAGGELFF
few	TRBV7-7	TRBJ1-1	-	TGTGCCAGCAGCCCTATAGTGGGGCCTGAAGCTTTCTTT	CASSPIVGPEAFF
-	TRBV2	TRBJ2-1	-	TGTGCCAGCAGTCCGAACGGGGCGGGCGGGGAGCAGTTCTTC	CASSPNGAGGEQFF
-	TRBV7-9	TRBJ2-3	-	TGTGCCAGCAGCTCGACAGGGCGGGGGGATACGCAGTATTTT	CASSSTGRGDTQYF
-	TRBV5-1	TRBJ2-5	-	TGCGCCAGCAGCTTGGAGTGGGTAGGGGCGGAGACCCAGTACTTC	CASSLEWVGAETQYF
-	TRBV7-2	TRBJ2-2	-	TGTGCCAGCAGCTTAATTCTGTGGGCTACCGGGGAGCTGTTTTTT	CASSLILWATGELFF
many	TRBV7-2	TRBJ2-3	TRBD2	TGTGCCAGCAGCTTACATAGCGGGAGGAAGACAGATACGCAGTATTTT	CASSLHSGRKTDTQYF
-	TRBV10-2	TRBJ1-5	-	TGCGCCAGCGGCAACCTACAGGGTGAGGGTCAGCCCCAGCATTTT	CASGNLQGEGQPQHF
-	TRBV6-6	TRBJ1-4	-	TGTGCCGGACGGACGAATGAAAAACTGTTTTTT	CAGRTNEKLFF
-	TRBV11-2	TRBJ2-3	-	TGTGCCAGCAGCGAAGGACAGACCACAGATACGCAGTATTTT	CASSEGQTTDTQYF
-	TRBV6-5	TRBJ1-2	TRBD1	TGTGCCAGCAGTTACTTTTCGGGACAGGGGACCTATGGCTACACCTTC	CASSYFSGQGTYGYTF
-	TRBV6-1	TRBJ1-2	-	TGTGCCAGCAGTGAAGCGGGGTCGGGGACGGGTTATGGCTACACCTTC	CASSEAGSGTGYGYTF
-	TRBV9	TRBJ2-4	-	TGTGCCAGCAGCGGGTCGAGCGTTACCAAAAACATTCAGTACTTC	CASSGSSVTKNIQYF
-	TRBV21-1	TRBJ1-2	-	TGTGCCAGCAGCAAACCCGGTCTGCTTTATGGCTACACCTTC	CASSKPGLLYGYTF
-	TRBV4-1	TRBJ1-2	TRBD1	TGCGCCAGCAGCCATCAGGGGGACGTCGCTAACTATGGCTACACCTTC	CASSHQGDVANYGYTF
few	TRBV7-9	TRBJ1-1	-	TGTGCCAGCAGCTCAGGGGAGCGGACTGAAGCTTTCTTT	CASSSGERTEAFF
-	TRBV2	TRBJ1-3	-	TGTGCCAGCAGGGGGACTCGCTCTGGAAACACCATATATTTT	CASRGTRSGNTIYF
-	TRBV20-1	TRBJ2-1	TRBD2	TGCAGTGCCGGGGGGTACAATGAGCAGTTCTTC	CSAGGYNEQFF
once	TRBV5-4	TRBJ2-1	TRBD2	TGTGCCAGCAGCAAAGGGACTAACTACAATGAGCAGTTCTTC	CASSKGTNYNEQFF
-	TRBV5-1	TRBJ2-1	-	TGCGCCAGCAGCCCCCTACCGGGGGTTCATGAGCAGTTCTTC	CASSPLPGVHEQFF
-	TRBV5-6	TRBJ1-2	-	TGTGCCAGCAGCTTGGTAAATGGACCGCGGCGCGATGGCTACACCTTC	CASSLVNGPRRDGYTF